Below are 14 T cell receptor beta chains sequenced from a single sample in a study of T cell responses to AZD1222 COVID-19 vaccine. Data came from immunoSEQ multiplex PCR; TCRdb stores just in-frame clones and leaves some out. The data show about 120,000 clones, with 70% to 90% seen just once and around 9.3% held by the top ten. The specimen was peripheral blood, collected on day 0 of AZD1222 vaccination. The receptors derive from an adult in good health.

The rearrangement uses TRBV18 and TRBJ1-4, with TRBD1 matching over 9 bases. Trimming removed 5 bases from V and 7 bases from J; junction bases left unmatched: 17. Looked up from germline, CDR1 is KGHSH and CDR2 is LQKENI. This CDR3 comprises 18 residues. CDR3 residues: CASSGEQGAQPQVEKLFF. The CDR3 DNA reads TGTGCCAGCTCAGGCGAACAGGGGGCGCAGCCCCAGGTTGAAAAACTGTTTTTT. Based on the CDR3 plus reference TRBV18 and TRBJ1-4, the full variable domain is NAGVMQNPRHLVRRRGQEARLRCSPMKGHSHVYWYRQLPEEGLKFMVYLQKENIIDESGMPKERFSAEFPKEGPSILRIQQVVRGDSAAYFCASSGEQGAQPQVEKLFFGSGTQLSVL.

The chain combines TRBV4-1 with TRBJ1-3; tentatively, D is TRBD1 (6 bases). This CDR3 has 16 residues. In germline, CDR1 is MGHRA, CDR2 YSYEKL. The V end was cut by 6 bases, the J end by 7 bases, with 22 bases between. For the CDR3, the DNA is TGCGCCAGCAGTCGGGGGCAGGGGCCCTCTTCGAACACCATATATTTT. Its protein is CASSRGQGPSSNTIYF.

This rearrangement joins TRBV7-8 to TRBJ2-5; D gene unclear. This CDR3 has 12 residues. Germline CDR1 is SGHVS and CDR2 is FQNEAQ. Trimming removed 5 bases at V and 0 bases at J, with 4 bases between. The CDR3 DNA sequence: TGTGCCAGCAGCCGGTACCAAGAGACCCAGTACTTC. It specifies CASSRYQETQYF.

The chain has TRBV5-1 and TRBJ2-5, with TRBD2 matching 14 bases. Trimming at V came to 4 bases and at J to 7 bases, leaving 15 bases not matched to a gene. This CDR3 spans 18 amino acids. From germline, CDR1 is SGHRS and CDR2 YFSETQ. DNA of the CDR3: TGCGCCAGCAGCGCAGGACCGGGACTAGCGGGGGCTCGGGGGACCCAGTACTTC. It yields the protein CASSAGPGLAGARGTQYF.

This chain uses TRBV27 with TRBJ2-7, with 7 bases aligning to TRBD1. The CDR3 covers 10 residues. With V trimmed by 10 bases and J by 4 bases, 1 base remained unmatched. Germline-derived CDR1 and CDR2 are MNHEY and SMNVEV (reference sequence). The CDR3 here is CAKQGYEQYF. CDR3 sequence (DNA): TGTGCCAAACAGGGGTACGAGCAGTACTTC.

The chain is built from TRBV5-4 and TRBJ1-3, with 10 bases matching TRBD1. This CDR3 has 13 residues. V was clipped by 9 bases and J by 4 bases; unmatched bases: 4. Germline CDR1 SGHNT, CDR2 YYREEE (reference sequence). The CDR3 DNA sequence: TGTGCCACGGGACAGGGGATCGGAAACACCATATATTTT. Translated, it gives CATGQGIGNTIYF.

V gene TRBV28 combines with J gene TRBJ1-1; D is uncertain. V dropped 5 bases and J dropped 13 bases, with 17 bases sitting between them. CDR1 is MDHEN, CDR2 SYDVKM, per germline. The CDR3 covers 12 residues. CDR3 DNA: TGTGCCAGCAGTCCCTCAGTGATTTCGAGTTTCTTT. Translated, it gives CASSPSVISSFF.

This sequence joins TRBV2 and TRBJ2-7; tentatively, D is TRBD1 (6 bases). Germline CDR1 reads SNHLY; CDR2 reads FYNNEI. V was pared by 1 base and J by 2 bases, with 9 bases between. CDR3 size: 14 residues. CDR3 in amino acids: CASSEGTVPYEQYF. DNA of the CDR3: TGTGCCAGCAGTGAAGGGACAGTACCCTACGAGCAGTACTTC. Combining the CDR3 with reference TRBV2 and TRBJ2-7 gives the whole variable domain EPEVTQTPSHQVTQMGQEVILRCVPISNHLYFYWYRQILGQKVEFLVSFYNNEISEKSEIFDDQFSVERPDGSNFTLKIRSTKLEDSAMYFCASSEGTVPYEQYFGPGTRLTVT.

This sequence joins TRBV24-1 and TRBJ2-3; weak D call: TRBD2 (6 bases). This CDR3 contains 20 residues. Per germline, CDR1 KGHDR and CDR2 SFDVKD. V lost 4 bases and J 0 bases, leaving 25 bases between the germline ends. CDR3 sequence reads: CATSDPPWASASTSTDTQYF. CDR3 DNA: TGTGCCACCAGTGACCCTCCTTGGGCTAGCGCCTCGACTAGCACAGATACGCAGTATTTT.

The DNA of the CDR3 is TGTGCCAGCAGTTCCGTGGGAGGCTACACCTTC. This codes for CASSSVGGYTF. V usage is TRBV6-6 and J usage is TRBJ1-2; no firm D call. V was cut by 4 bases and J by 8 bases, with 8 bases left in between. The CDR3 runs 11 residues. CDR1 MNHNY and CDR2 SVGAGI come from the germline V gene (reference sequence).

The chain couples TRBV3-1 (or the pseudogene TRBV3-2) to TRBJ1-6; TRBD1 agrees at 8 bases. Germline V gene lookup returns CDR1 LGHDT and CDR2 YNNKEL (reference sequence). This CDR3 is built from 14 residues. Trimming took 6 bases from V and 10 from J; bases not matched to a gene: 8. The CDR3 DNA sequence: TGTGCCAGCAGACTCAGGGGGCGAGGGTCACCCCTCCACTTT. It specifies CASRLRGRGSPLHF.

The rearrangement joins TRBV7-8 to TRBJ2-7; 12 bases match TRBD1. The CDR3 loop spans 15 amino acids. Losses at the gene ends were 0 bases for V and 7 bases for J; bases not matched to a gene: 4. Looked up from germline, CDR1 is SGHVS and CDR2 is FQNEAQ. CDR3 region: CASSLAGTGGREQYF. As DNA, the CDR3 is TGTGCCAGCAGCTTAGCCGGGACAGGGGGCCGGGAGCAGTACTTC.

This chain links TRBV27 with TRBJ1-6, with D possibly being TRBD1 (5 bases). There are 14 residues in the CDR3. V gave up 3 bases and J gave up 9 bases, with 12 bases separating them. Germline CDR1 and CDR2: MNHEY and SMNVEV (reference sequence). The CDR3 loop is CASSLTVDGSPLHF. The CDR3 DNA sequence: TGTGCCAGCAGTTTGACAGTCGATGGTTCACCCCTCCACTTT.

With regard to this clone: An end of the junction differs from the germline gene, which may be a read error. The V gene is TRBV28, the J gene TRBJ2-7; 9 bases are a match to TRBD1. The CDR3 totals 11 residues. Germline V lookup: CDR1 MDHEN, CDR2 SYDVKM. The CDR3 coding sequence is TGTGCCAGCGGGCCCCGGGACAGGGCTTCCTTC. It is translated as CASGPRDRASF. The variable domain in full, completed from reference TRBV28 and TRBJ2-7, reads DVKVTQSSRYLVKRTGEKVFLECVQDMDHENMFWYRQDPGLGLRLIYFSYDVKMKEKGDIPEGYSVSREKKERFSLILESASTNQTSMYLCASGPRDRASFGPGTRLTVT.